The entry below describes one T cell receptor (beta chain). This entry comes from a study of blood T cell repertoires in COVID-19. The CDR3 totals 17 residues. Trimming removed 4 bases at V and 0 bases at J, with 19 bases between. The V gene's germline CDR1 is SGDLS and CDR2 YYNGEE. This table comes from immunoSEQ multiplex PCR, and its TCRdb copy is limited to in-frame clones, with some not included. The data contain 70,000 to 90,000 clones, over 65% of them singletons. This TCR was sampled from a human donor in a cohort sampled during active COVID-19. The chain links TRBV9 to TRBJ1-1, with D tentatively TRBD1 (6 bases). The sequencing sample was made of peripheral blood. CDR3 in DNA: TGTGCCAGCAGCCCCCGGGGAGGGGGGCCCCTGAACACTGAAGCTTTCTTT. Translating gives CASSPRGGGPLNTEAFF.